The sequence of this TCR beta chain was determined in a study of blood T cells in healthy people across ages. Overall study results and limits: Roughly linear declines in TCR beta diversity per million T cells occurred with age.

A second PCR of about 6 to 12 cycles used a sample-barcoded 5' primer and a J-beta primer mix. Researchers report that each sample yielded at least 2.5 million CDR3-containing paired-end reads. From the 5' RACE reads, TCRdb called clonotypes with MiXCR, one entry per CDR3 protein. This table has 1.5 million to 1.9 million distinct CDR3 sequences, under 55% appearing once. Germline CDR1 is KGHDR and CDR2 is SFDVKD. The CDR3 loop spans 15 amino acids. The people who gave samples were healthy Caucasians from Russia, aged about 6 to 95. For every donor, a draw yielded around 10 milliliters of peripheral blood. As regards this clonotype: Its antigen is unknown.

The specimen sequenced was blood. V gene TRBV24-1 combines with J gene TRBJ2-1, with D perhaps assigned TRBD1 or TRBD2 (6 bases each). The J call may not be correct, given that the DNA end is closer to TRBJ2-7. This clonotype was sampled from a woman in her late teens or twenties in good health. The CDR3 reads CATSDGGVPWDEQYF. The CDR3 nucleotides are TGTGCCACCAGTGACGGGGGCGTCCCCTGGGATGAGCAGTACTTC.